Listed here are 2 T cell receptor beta chains from one sample, sequenced in a study of CD8+CD57+ T cells in acquired aplastic anemia. The template used for profiling TCR beta VDJ and CDR3 was genomic DNA. TCRdb analysed the reads with MiXCR anew, one entry per CDR3 protein. The table shows about 95,000 distinct CDR3 sequences, with about 66% occurring only once. Patients chosen for sequencing had shown CD8+CD57+ cell expansion by flow cytometry. The sample taken for sequencing was sorted CD4+, CD8+, or CD8+CD57+ T cells (not recorded which) from PBMCs. The receptors shown here come from a human donor with aplastic anemia.

The chain employs TRBV14 and TRBJ1-1; 7 bases are a match to TRBD1. CDR1 and CDR2 from the germline V gene are SGHDN and FVKESK. The CDR3 is 17 amino acids. Unmatched junction bases numbered 9, after V lost 1 base and J lost 1 base. The CDR3 reads CASSQGITGTENTEAFF. In DNA, the CDR3 is TGTGCCAGCAGCCAAGGAATTACCGGGACAGAGAACACTGAAGCTTTCTTT.

This clonotype was counted once. The rearrangement links TRBV10-3 to TRBJ1-2, with 7 nucleotides matching TRBD1. The J segment lost 2 bases and the V segment lost 10 bases, leaving 4 bases of the junction unmatched. Per the germline V gene, CDR1 is ENHRY and CDR2 is SYGVKD. CDR3 length equals 12 residues. The CDR3 sequence: CATAQGNYGYTF. DNA of the CDR3: TGTGCCACCGCACAGGGGAACTATGGCTACACCTTC.